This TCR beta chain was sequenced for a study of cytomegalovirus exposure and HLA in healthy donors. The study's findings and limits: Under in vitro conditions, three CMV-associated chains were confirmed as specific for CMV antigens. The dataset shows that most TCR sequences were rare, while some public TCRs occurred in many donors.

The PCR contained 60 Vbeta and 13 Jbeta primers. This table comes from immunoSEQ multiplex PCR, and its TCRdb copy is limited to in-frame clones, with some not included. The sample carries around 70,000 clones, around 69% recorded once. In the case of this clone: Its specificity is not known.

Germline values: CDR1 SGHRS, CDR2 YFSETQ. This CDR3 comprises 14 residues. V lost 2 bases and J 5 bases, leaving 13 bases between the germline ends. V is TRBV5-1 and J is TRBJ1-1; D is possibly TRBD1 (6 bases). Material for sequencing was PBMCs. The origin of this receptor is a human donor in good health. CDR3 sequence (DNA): TGCGCCAGCAGCTTCAAAGGGGGAGAAACTGAAGCTTTCTTT. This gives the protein CASSFKGGETEAFF.